This is a list of T cell receptor beta chains from one sample in a study of CD4+ T cells in melanoma. Only in-frame clones appear in the TCRdb table, and some are missing; sequencing was by immunoSEQ multiplex PCR. The data contain some 50,000 clones, approximately 92% of them singletons. Sequenced sample: peripheral blood. The receptors were sampled from a human donor with melanoma. The CDR3 runs from the conserved cysteine through the conserved F or W. The D gene is left open where the match is weak. Only some rows state a clone size, as once, few, many or a class for expanded clones.

D gene,clone size,J gene,V gene,CDR3 DNA,CDR3 protein
NA,NA,TRBJ1-5,TRBV19,TGTGCCAGTAGTATTGGACCTTACCAGCATTTT,CASSIGPYQHF
NA,NA,TRBJ2-2,TRBV4-1,TGCGCCAGCAGCCAAGGAGCGCTCACCGGGGAGCTGTTTTTT,CASSQGALTGELFF
TRBD1,NA,TRBJ1-1,TRBV5-1,TGCGCCAGCAGCTGGGGCAGGGGGGAGAACACTGAAGCTTTCTTT,CASSWGRGENTEAFF
TRBD1,NA,TRBJ1-5,TRBV28,TGTGCCAGCAGTTCCGGGACAGGATTTTTTAGCAATCAGCCCCAGCATTTT,CASSSGTGFFSNQPQHF
TRBD1,NA,TRBJ1-2,TRBV5-5,TGTGCCAGCAGCTTGCTGGCCGCTCCAGGGGGCCGGGGCTACACCTTC,CASSLLAAPGGRGYTF
NA,NA,TRBJ2-2,TRBV4-3,TGCGCCAGCAGCCAAGAGGACGGGGGCTACACCGGGGAGCTGTTTTTT,CASSQEDGGYTGELFF
NA,few,TRBJ2-6,TRBV7-8,TGTGCCAGCTTCTCCAGCTCTGGGGCCAACGTCCTGACTTTC,CASFSSSGANVLTF
NA,NA,TRBJ1-5,TRBV7-9,TGTGCCAGCAGCTTAAGTAGTGGTCAGCCCCAGCATTTT,CASSLSSGQPQHF
TRBD2,NA,TRBJ2-3,TRBV9,TGTGCCAGCAGCGCTAGCGGGGGGGCCGGAGATACGCAGTATTTT,CASSASGGAGDTQYF
NA,NA,TRBJ2-7,TRBV30,TGTGCCTGGGGACCAGGTGGAGTCCTACGCGAGCAGTACTTC,CAWGPGGVLREQYF
NA,NA,TRBJ2-2,TRBV19,TGTGCCAGTAGTATAGGCACCCTTACACGGGAGCTGTTTTTT,CASSIGTLTRELFF
NA,NA,TRBJ1-6,TRBV5-1,TGCGCCAGCAGCTTGAGGGCCGATCCGCGGGGTAATTCACCCCTCCACTTT,CASSLRADPRGNSPLHF
NA,NA,TRBJ2-2,TRBV14,TGTGCCAGCAGCCACAGGGTACCGGGGGAGCTGTTTTTT,CASSHRVPGELFF
NA,NA,TRBJ1-2,TRBV4-1,TGCGCCAGCAGCCAAAGTGCGCAGCCAGTCTATGGCTACACCTTC,CASSQSAQPVYGYTF
NA,NA,TRBJ2-7,TRBV11-2,TGTGCCAGCAGCTTCCTGAACTACGAGCAGTACTTC,CASSFLNYEQYF
NA,NA,TRBJ2-2,TRBV4-2,TGTGCCAGCAGCCCCACCGGGACACGCGCGAACACCGGGGAGCTGTTTTTT,CASSPTGTRANTGELFF
NA,NA,TRBJ1-5,TRBV15,TGTGCCACCAGCAGAGATCTAGGGGTTGGCAATCAGCCCCAGCATTTT,CATSRDLGVGNQPQHF
TRBD2,few,TRBJ2-3,TRBV6-5,TGTGCCAGCAGTAACCGGGGGGACGTTACAGATACGCAGTATTTT,CASSNRGDVTDTQYF
NA,NA,TRBJ1-2,TRBV6-1,TGTGCCAGCAGTGAAAAAAGGAGGGCAGGATCTAACTATGGCTACACCTTC,CASSEKRRAGSNYGYTF
TRBD2,once,TRBJ2-7,TRBV19,TGTGCCAGTAGTATCTACCCGGGACTAGGATACGAGCAGTACTTC,CASSIYPGLGYEQYF
TRBD1,NA,TRBJ2-5,TRBV18,TGTGCCAGCTCCCGGGACAGGGTACAAGAGACCCAGTACTTC,CASSRDRVQETQYF
NA,once,TRBJ1-4,TRBV2,TGTGCCAGCAGCCGCGGGGCAACTAATGAAAAACTGTTTTTT,CASSRGATNEKLFF
NA,NA,TRBJ2-3,TRBV6-1,TGTGCCAGCAGTGAATATCTGGACAGACGCACTCGTGCAGATACGCAGTATTTT,CASSEYLDRRTRADTQYF
TRBD1,NA,TRBJ2-4,TRBV4-2,TGTGCCAGCAGCCAAGACGGGACAGGGGGCAACATTCAGTACTTC,CASSQDGTGGNIQYF
TRBD1,few,TRBJ1-2,TRBV7-3,TGTGCCAGCAGCTTAACCGGGACAGGGGTCGGTGGCTACACCTTC,CASSLTGTGVGGYTF
NA,NA,TRBJ1-4,TRBV19,TGTGCCAATAATGTCAGGGTAACGCCAGTCCCAACTAATGAAAAACTGTTTTTT,CANNVRVTPVPTNEKLFF
NA,NA,TRBJ2-7,TRBV5-1,TGCGCCAGCAGCCCTCAGACTGGCGGACTTTACGAGCAGTACTTC,CASSPQTGGLYEQYF
NA,NA,TRBJ1-1,TRBV5-5,TGTGCCAGCAGCTTCAGGGTAGTAGGGACTGAAGCTTTCTTT,CASSFRVVGTEAFF
TRBD2,NA,TRBJ2-7,TRBV6-5,TGTGCCAGCAGTTACTCGCAGGGACTATCCTACGAGCAGTACTTC,CASSYSQGLSYEQYF
TRBD2,NA,TRBJ2-6,TRBV6-1,TGTGCCAGCAGTGAAGCGCTAGCGGGGGGACCCTCTGGGGCCAACGTCCTGACTTTC,CASSEALAGGPSGANVLTF
TRBD2,NA,TRBJ2-7,TRBV5-4,TGTGCCAGCAGCGATCCGGGACTACCCCCCTACGAGCAGTACTTC,CASSDPGLPPYEQYF
NA,NA,TRBJ1-5,TRBV18,TGTGCCAGCTCACCATTTGAGGGCTCTAGCAATCAGCCCCAGCATTTT,CASSPFEGSSNQPQHF
TRBD2,NA,TRBJ2-3,TRBV7-6,TGTGCCAGCAGCCCACCGGGACTAGTCACAGATACGCAGTATTTT,CASSPPGLVTDTQYF
NA,NA,TRBJ1-1,TRBV28,TGTGCCAGCAGTATAACAGGTACTGAAGCTTTCTTT,CASSITGTEAFF
TRBD2,NA,TRBJ2-1,TRBV2,TGTGCCAGCAGTGAACCTTCTCTAGCGGGGAGCTCCTACAATGAGCAGTTCTTC,CASSEPSLAGSSYNEQFF
NA,NA,TRBJ2-1,TRBV7-2,TGTGCCAGCAGCTTAGACACCAATGAGCAGTTCTTC,CASSLDTNEQFF
NA,NA,TRBJ2-6,TRBV19,TGTGCCAGTAGTATAATTGCTCCTAGCTTTGGGGCCAACGTCCTGACTTTC,CASSIIAPSFGANVLTF
NA,NA,TRBJ2-7,TRBV9,TGTGCCAGCAGCCGCGAGGAGGGGCGTCCCTACGAGCAGTACTTC,CASSREEGRPYEQYF
TRBD1,NA,TRBJ2-7,TRBV15,TGTGCCACCAGCACCGCGACCGGGACAGGGAGAATCTACGAGCAGTACTTC,CATSTATGTGRIYEQYF
NA,NA,TRBJ2-1,TRBV5-4,TGTGCCAGCAGCCGGGGGAGGGGGTTCTCTCGCAAGGGTGAGCAGTTCTTC,CASSRGRGFSRKGEQFF
NA,NA,TRBJ1-1,TRBV7-6,TGTGCCAGCAGCTTCGGACAGCAAGACAACACTGAAGCTTTCTTT,CASSFGQQDNTEAFF
NA,NA,TRBJ2-7,TRBV18,TGTGCCAGCTCGCTCGGGCAGGGGACAACCTACGAGCAGTACTTC,CASSLGQGTTYEQYF
TRBD2,NA,TRBJ2-2,TRBV27,TGTGCCAGCAGTTTATGGCTAGCGGGGGGCGTGAACACCGGGGAGCTGTTTTTT,CASSLWLAGGVNTGELFF
NA,NA,TRBJ1-3,TRBV29-1,TGCAGCGTTGATACAGAGAAAAGAAACACCATATATTTT,CSVDTEKRNTIYF
NA,NA,TRBJ1-1,TRBV7-9,TGTGCCAGCAGCCTCGTGGAAGCTTTCTTT,CASSLVEAFF
TRBD1,NA,TRBJ2-7,TRBV5-1,TGCGCCAGCAGCCCTGGACAGGGGACCCACGAGCAGTACTTC,CASSPGQGTHEQYF
TRBD1,NA,TRBJ2-1,TRBV9,TGTGCCAGCAGCCCTGTCCCCGGGACAGGGTACAATGAGCAGTTCTTC,CASSPVPGTGYNEQFF
TRBD1,NA,TRBJ1-5,TRBV19,TGTGCCAGTAGTCCCCGACAGGGAAATCAGCCCCAGCATTTT,CASSPRQGNQPQHF
TRBD1,few,TRBJ2-2,TRBV6-5,TGTGCCAGCAGGACAGGGTGGGACACCGGGGAGCTGTTTTTT,CASRTGWDTGELFF
TRBD1,NA,TRBJ1-2,TRBV5-4,TGTGCCAGCAGGCGAGGACAGGAATCAAACTATGGCTACACCTTC,CASRRGQESNYGYTF